This entry is about one TCR beta chain. Reverse transcription of roughly 0.45 to 1 ug RNA used random hexamers. TCRdb processed the immunoSEQ multiplex PCR reads anew with MiXCR; each CDR3 protein has one entry. This table holds roughly 110,000 distinct CDR3 sequences, roughly 94% found once. This sample is drawn from a study of CD8 T cells in Susac syndrome. The junction had 7 bases not matched to a gene; V was cut back by 4 bases and J by 9 bases. Germline CDR1 is MGHDK and CDR2 is SYGVNS. The CDR3 loop spans 15 amino acids. This clonotype was sampled from a human donor with Susac syndrome. The sample consisted of CD8+ T cells from PBMCs. V gene TRBV25-1 combines with J gene TRBJ2-1; 12 nucleotides line up with TRBD2. CDR3 in DNA: TGTGCCAGCAGTGCTCTAGCGGGGGGGCGTAGTGAGCAGTTCTTC. It specifies CASSALAGGRSEQFF. Supplemented by reference TRBV25-1 and TRBJ2-1, the full variable domain reads EADIYQTPRYLVIGTGKKITLECSQTMGHDKMYWYQQDPGMELHLIHYSYGVNSTEKGDLSSESTVSRIRTEHFPLTLESARPSHTSQYLCASSALAGGRSEQFFGPGTRLTVL.